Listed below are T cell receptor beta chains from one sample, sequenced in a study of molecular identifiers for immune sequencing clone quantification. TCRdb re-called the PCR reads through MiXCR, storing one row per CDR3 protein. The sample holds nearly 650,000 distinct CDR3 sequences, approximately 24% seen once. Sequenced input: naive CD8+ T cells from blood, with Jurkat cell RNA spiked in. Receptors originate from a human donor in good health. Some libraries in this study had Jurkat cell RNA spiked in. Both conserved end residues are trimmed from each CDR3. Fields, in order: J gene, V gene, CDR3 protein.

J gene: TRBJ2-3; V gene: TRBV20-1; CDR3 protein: SAPGLAGGTDTQY
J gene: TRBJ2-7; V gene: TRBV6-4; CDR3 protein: ASSDWDS
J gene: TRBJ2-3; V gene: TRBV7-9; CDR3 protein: ASSFVLQGPTDTQY
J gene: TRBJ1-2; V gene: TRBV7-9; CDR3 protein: ASSLDLGPHYGYT
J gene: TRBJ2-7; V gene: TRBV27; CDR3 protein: ASGPDEQY
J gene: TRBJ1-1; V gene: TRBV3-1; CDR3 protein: ASSQAPTGRGITEAF
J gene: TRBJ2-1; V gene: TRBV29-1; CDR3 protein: SVLTDLALYNEQF
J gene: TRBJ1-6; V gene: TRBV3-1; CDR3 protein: ATPRVGTYNSPLH
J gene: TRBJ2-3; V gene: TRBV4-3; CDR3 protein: ASSHWEGSTDTQY
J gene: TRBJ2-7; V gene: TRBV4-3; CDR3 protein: ASSQGHRGYEQY
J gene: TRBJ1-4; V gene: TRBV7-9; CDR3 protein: ASSATFTTTNEKLF
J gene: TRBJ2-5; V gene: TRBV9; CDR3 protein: ASSAQPGVTQY
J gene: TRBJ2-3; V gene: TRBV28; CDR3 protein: ASSLLGAGGVTDTQY
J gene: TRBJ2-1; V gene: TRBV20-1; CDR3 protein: SARDGHYGDDEQF
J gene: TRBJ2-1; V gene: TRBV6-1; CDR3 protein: ASRPRDYNEQF
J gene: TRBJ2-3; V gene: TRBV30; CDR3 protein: AWDWADTQY
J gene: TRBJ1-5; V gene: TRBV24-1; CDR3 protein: ATSPTGVPQPQH
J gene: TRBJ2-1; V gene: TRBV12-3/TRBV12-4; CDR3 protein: ASSSGQGRDEQF
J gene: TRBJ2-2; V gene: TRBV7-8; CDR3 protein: ASSRAAGELF
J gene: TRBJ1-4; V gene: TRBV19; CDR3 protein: ASSVRYGTAFNEKLF
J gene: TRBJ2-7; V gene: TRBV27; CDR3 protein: ASSWGSGYTYEQY
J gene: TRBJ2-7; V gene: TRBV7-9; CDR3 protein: ASSLDVPGLAGYEQY
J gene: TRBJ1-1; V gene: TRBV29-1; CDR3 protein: SVEITEAF
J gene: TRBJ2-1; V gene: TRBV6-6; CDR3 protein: ASSPPGPRADSEQF
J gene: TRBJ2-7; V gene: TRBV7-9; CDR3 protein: ASGDRSYGQY
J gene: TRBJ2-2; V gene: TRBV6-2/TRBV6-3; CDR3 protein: ASSLDKNTGELF
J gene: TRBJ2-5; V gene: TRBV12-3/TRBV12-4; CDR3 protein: ASSLETAKETQY
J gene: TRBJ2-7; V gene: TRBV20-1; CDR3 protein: SARDTVTYEQY
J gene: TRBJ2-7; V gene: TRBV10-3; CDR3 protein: AISDDGYEQY
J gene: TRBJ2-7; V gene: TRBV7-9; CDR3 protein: ASGLYYEQY
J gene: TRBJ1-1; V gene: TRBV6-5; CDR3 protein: ASSNQAEAF
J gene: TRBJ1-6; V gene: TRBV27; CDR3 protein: ASRRGTGDSPLP
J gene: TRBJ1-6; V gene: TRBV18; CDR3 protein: ASSPPVRNSPLH
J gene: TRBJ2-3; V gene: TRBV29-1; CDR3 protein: SVEKLGATDTQY
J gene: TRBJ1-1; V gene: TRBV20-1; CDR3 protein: SARAALTVWYTEAF
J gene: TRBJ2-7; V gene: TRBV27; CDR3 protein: ASSLRGGGLYEQY
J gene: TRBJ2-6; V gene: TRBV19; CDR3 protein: ASSILAGDGGANVLT
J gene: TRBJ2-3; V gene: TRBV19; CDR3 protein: ASSIGASGTDTQY
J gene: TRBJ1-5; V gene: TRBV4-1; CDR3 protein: ASSLWAQGGNQPQH
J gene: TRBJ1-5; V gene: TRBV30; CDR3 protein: AWSVGAGIQPQH
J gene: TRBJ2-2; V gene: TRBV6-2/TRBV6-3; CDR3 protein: ARLLQENTGELF
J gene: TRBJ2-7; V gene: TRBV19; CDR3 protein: ASSHEDRVRGEQY
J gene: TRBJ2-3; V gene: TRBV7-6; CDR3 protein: ASSRTGASTDTQY
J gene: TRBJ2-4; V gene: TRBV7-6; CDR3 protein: ASSLGSNLNIQY
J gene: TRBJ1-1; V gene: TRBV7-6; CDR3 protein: ASSRSDMNTEAF
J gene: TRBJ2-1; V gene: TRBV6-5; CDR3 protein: ASSSGHYNEQF
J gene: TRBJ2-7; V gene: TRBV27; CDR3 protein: ASSDFSYEQY
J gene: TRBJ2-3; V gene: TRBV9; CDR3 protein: ASSVGWGPSTDTQY
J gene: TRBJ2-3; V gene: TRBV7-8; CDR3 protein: ASSFGGGSADTQY
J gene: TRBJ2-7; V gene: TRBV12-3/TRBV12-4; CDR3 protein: ASSLERTAIYEQY
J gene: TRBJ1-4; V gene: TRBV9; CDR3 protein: ASSAEGSLEKLF
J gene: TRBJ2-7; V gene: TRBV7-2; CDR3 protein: ASSLGIGHEQY
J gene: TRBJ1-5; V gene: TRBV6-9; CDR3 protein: ATAWGGGSNQPQH
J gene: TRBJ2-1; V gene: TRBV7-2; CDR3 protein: ASSFSDYNEQF
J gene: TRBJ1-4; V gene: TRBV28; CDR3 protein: ASSQDRGLEKLF
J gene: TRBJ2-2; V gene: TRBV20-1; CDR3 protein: SARGMLNTGELI
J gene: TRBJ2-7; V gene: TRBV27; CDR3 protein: ASTQTQGAVRDGYEQY